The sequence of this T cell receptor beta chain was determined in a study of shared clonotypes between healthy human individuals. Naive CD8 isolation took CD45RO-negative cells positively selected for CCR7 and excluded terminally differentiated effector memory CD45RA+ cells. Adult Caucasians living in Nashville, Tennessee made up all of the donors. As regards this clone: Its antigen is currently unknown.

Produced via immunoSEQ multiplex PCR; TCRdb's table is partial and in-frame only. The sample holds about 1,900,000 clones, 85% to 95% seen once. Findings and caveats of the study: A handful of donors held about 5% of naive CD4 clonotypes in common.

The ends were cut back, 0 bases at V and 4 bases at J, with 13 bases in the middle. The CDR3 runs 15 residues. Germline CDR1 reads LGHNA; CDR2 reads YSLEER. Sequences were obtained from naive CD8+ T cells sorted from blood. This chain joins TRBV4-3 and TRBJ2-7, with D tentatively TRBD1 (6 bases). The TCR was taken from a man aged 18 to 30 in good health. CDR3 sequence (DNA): TGCGCCAGCAGCCAAGACGCAGGGGACCAATACGAGCAGTACTTC. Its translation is CASSQDAGDQYEQYF.